This is a list of T cell receptor beta chains from one sample in a study of blood T cells in healthy people across ages. TCRdb recomputed calls from the 5' RACE reads with MiXCR, one row per CDR3 protein. The data hold about 1,800,000 distinct CDR3 sequences, with 25% to 30% observed a single time. The sequencing sample was made of blood. The receptors stem from a woman aged 25 to 39 in good health. Each CDR3 is given without its conserved first and last residue. Each record gives: J gene, clone size, V gene, CDR3 protein. The size of a clone is reported for some rows only, either as once, few or many, or as a class for expanded clones.

J gene: TRBJ2-1
clone size: .
V gene: TRBV4-1
CDR3 protein: ASSPRLGGSGGNNEQF

J gene: TRBJ1-5
clone size: .
V gene: TRBV2
CDR3 protein: ASSDQGAIQPQH

J gene: TRBJ2-3
clone size: .
V gene: TRBV28
CDR3 protein: ASSLYTYTNTDTQY

J gene: TRBJ2-4
clone size: .
V gene: TRBV2
CDR3 protein: ASSEYEGALGEQY

J gene: TRBJ1-2
clone size: many
V gene: TRBV29-1
CDR3 protein: SVVPGGPGYT

J gene: TRBJ2-3
clone size: many
V gene: TRBV10-3
CDR3 protein: AISEGDTQY

J gene: TRBJ2-7
clone size: few
V gene: TRBV7-2
CDR3 protein: ATRVGEGDRKEQY

J gene: TRBJ2-3
clone size: .
V gene: TRBV28
CDR3 protein: ASSPQTTSSDTQY

J gene: TRBJ2-1
clone size: .
V gene: TRBV18
CDR3 protein: ASSPPTGTTNNEQF

J gene: TRBJ1-4
clone size: .
V gene: TRBV6-6
CDR3 protein: ASSYPGATNEKLF

J gene: TRBJ1-2
clone size: .
V gene: TRBV28
CDR3 protein: ASSFGVGRYGYT

J gene: TRBJ2-1
clone size: many
V gene: TRBV9
CDR3 protein: ASSPRTSANEQF

J gene: TRBJ2-3
clone size: many
V gene: TRBV20-1
CDR3 protein: SARDPLADTQY